The clone carrying this TCR beta chain has just a few counts. Its matching antigen is unknown. The time point: newly diagnosed GD, antithyroid drugs for less than 3 months. After RNA was extracted from PBMCs, the TCR library was made from it. The data are from a study of regulatory T cells in long-lasting Graves disease. On the study more broadly: Graves' cases, newly diagnosed, had used antithyroid drugs under 3 months. The study's findings and limits: Persistent Graves' disease cases displayed lower TCR diversity than newly diagnosed ones.

Arm-PCR of CDR3 regions and iRepertoire HTBI primers were the basis on which TCR beta libraries were built. MiXCR was run by TCRdb on the multiplex PCR reads, yielding one entry per CDR3 protein. The repertoire consists of around 480,000 distinct CDR3 sequences, with 15% to 20% occurring once and the leading ten covering more than 9%. This sample also appeared in a second study, on T cells in Graves' hyperthyroidism and ophthalmopathy. That report notes: The blood repertoire included most of the expanded thyroid clonotypes above 0.001.

This specimen consisted of peripheral blood mononuclear cells (PBMCs), obtained at new diagnosis, from a patient treated with antithyroid drugs. This TCR derives from a man in his forties with Graves disease.

CDR3 amino acids: CATRGLAGSDTQYF. For the CDR3, the DNA is TGTGCCACCAGAGGACTAGCGGGGTCAGATACGCAGTATTTT. The chain employs TRBV24-1 and TRBJ2-3; 12 bases agree with TRBD2. The CDR3 consists of 14 residues. V lost 7 bases, J lost 4 bases, and 2 bases stayed unmatched. CDR1 is KGHDR and CDR2 is SFDVKD in the germline V gene.